This T cell receptor (beta chain) comes out of a study of cytomegalovirus exposure and HLA in healthy donors. Researchers ran the PCR with 60 Vbeta and 13 Jbeta primers. Here immunoSEQ multiplex PCR was the method, and the copy in TCRdb shows in-frame clones only, minus some. The sample carries about 300,000 clones, 70% to 90% recorded once. The study's findings and limits: Owing to their indistinguishability, certain V segments, notably TRBV6-2 and TRBV6-3, were excluded.

The CDR3 has 13 residues. V gave up 4 bases and J gave up 10 bases, with 15 bases separating them. CDR1 and CDR2 (germline): SGHRS, YFSETQ. With respect to this clone: Its antigen is unknown.

The specimen sequenced was PBMCs. This clonotype originated in a man aged 40-49 years in good health and CMV-seropositive. The genes are TRBV5-1 and TRBJ2-1, with D perhaps TRBD1 (6 bases). CDR3 amino acids: CASSEYGTLEQFF. The CDR3 region has the DNA TGCGCCAGCAGCGAATACGGGACACTAGAGCAGTTCTTC.